This TCR beta chain originates from a study of OX40 agonist ivuxolimab in advanced cancers. Regarding the complete study: Ivuxolimab, which targeted the costimulatory receptor OX40 (CD134), was an agonistic, fully human IgG2 monoclonal antibody. A male proportion of 82.7% and a mean age of around 60 years, ranging from roughly 23 to 79, were recorded for the dose-escalation cohort. Intravenous ivuxolimab was administered to patients every 2 weeks at six dose levels: 0.01, 0.1, 0.3, 1.5, 3 and 10 mg/kg. The paper covers the monotherapy dose-escalation part of the phase I ivuxolimab trial, which included N of about 50 patients. Patients were allowed to have had prior anti-PD-1, anti-PD-L1 or anti-CTLA-4 therapy, and around two fifths of the dose-escalation patients had been treated with checkpoint inhibitors. Three dose-escalation patients achieved partial responses, one with hepatocellular carcinoma and two with cutaneous melanoma. Peripheral TCRbeta sequencing aimed to test whether ivuxolimab altered TCR sequence diversity and caused clonal T-cell expansion. Among the roughly 52 dose-escalation patients, around 19 had hepatocellular carcinoma, approximately 15 melanoma, 9 renal cell carcinoma and 9 head and neck cancer. What the authors observed across the whole study: At doses of 0.1 to 3.0 mg/kg, clonal expansion of both CD4+ and CD8+ T cells in blood was seen between baseline and week 6. In the 0.1-3.0 mg/kg groups, partial responders were among the patients with the lowest normalized peripheral clonal expansion, particularly in CD8+ T cells. After ivuxolimab, CD8+ T cells had more expanded clones than CD4+ T cells on average. The antigen specificity of the peripheral T cells that underwent clonal expansion was not determined. Low levels of normalized T-cell clonal expansion were also seen in some patients who did not respond.

For sequencing of the TCRbeta CDR3 region, genomic DNA was extracted from the sorted cells. The immunoSEQ Assay was used to sequence the TCRbeta CDR3 regions. The table comes from immuneACCESS by way of TCRdb, which keeps in-frame sequences with V and J called. Part of the clones is missing from these tables; in studies checked, under half for an unresolved V gene and the rest for unknown reasons. The sample table records approximately 67,000 clones; roughly nine tenths of these occur just once. Jointly, the top ten make up 2.2% of the sample. Between the V and J ends, shortened by 1 base and 4 bases respectively, the junction contains 8 bases. From cysteine to phenylalanine, the CDR3 is 14 amino acids long. Just the 42-base CDR3 DNA is kept, in frame starting at base 1. In the germline V gene (reference sequence), CDR1 corresponds to LNHDA and CDR2 to SQIVND. Patients with a history of autoimmune disease or receiving systemic immunosuppression were excluded from the trial. Peripheral blood for TCR sequencing was collected from all dose cohorts at baseline, on cycle 4 day 1, and on cycle 7 day 1. Samples came from an open-label, multicenter, first-in-human phase I dose-escalation trial of ivuxolimab. Adults with locally advanced or metastatic melanoma, renal cell carcinoma, hepatocellular carcinoma or head and neck squamous cell carcinoma were enrolled in the trial. Before TCR sequencing, CD4+ T cells and CD8+ T cells from peripheral blood were sorted into separate populations.

This clone was picked up a small number of times. What this receptor recognizes is not known. No much larger clone is present one base from it, and per-base qualities are unavailable. This receptor was identified in an adult with an advanced solid tumor such as melanoma, head and neck, liver or kidney cancer. Sequencing used CD4+ or CD8+ T cells sorted from blood, obtained in a trial of the OX40 agonist ivuxolimab. This sequence uses TRBV19 and TRBJ1-5, with no reliable assignment of the D segment. CDR3 sequence: CASSIGATNQPQHF. The DNA sequence follows: TGTGCCAGTAGTATAGGGGCCACAAATCAGCCCCAGCATTTT.